The rows below give T cell receptor beta chains drawn from one sample of a study of shared clonotypes between healthy human individuals. The table came from immunoSEQ multiplex PCR; TCRdb's copy has only in-frame clones and leaves some out. Of about 1 million clones listed, 75% to 80% are singletons. The specimen was memory CD4+ T cells from PBMCs. The receptor source for this set is a man between 18 and 35 years old in good health. Some clones in this sample may be carry-over from other donors' samples. Both conserved end residues are part of each CDR3. Each record gives: J gene, V gene, clone size, D gene, CDR3 DNA, CDR3 protein. The D gene is left open where the match is weak. Expanded clones get a size class; other rows say once, few or many, or leave the size out.

j_call: TRBJ1-1
v_call: TRBV7-2
clone_size: -
d_call: -
cdr3_nt: TGTGCCAGCAGCTTAGAGTGGGGGGCGGGGAACACTGAAGCTTTCTTT
cdr3_aa: CASSLEWGAGNTEAFF

j_call: TRBJ1-1
v_call: TRBV5-1
clone_size: few
d_call: -
cdr3_nt: TGCGCCAGCAGCTGGGGGAGGGGCAACTCCGAAGCTTTCTTT
cdr3_aa: CASSWGRGNSEAFF

j_call: TRBJ2-5
v_call: TRBV7-7
clone_size: once
d_call: TRBD2
cdr3_nt: TGTGCCAGCAGCTCGGGACTAGCGGGAGGGCCCCAAGAGACCCAGTACTTC
cdr3_aa: CASSSGLAGGPQETQYF

j_call: TRBJ2-5
v_call: TRBV11-3
clone_size: -
d_call: -
cdr3_nt: TGTGCCAGCAGCCCACCAGGTGGTAGGGAGACCCAGTACTTC
cdr3_aa: CASSPPGGRETQYF

j_call: TRBJ2-5
v_call: TRBV5-1
clone_size: -
d_call: -
cdr3_nt: TGCGCCAGCAGCGGGACCGGGACCCCCGAAGAGACCCAGTACTTC
cdr3_aa: CASSGTGTPEETQYF

j_call: TRBJ2-7
v_call: TRBV23-1
clone_size: -
d_call: TRBD1
cdr3_nt: TGTGCCAGCAGCGACAGGGGGTCCTACGAGCAGTACTTC
cdr3_aa: CASSDRGSYEQYF

j_call: TRBJ2-5
v_call: TRBV6-5
clone_size: -
d_call: -
cdr3_nt: TGTGCCAGCGGGTACAGGCGACTGGGCAAAGAGACCCAGTACTTC
cdr3_aa: CASGYRRLGKETQYF

j_call: TRBJ1-4
v_call: TRBV7-6
clone_size: few
d_call: -
cdr3_nt: TGTGCCAGCAGCTTAGATCAGGGGTCGAAAAAACTGTTTTTT
cdr3_aa: CASSLDQGSKKLFF

j_call: TRBJ2-1
v_call: TRBV4-1
clone_size: -
d_call: -
cdr3_nt: TGCGCCAGCAGCCGTCCCCCGGATGAGCAGTTCTTC
cdr3_aa: CASSRPPDEQFF

j_call: TRBJ2-7
v_call: TRBV5-1
clone_size: -
d_call: -
cdr3_nt: TGCGCCAGCAGCTTGGCCGGGGGGCAAGGGTACGAGCAGTACTTC
cdr3_aa: CASSLAGGQGYEQYF

j_call: TRBJ2-5
v_call: TRBV18
clone_size: -
d_call: TRBD1
cdr3_nt: TGTGCCAGCTCACGTCGGGACAGGGGTCCCCAAGAGACCCAGTACTTC
cdr3_aa: CASSRRDRGPQETQYF

j_call: TRBJ2-3
v_call: TRBV11-2
clone_size: few
d_call: TRBD2
cdr3_nt: TGTGCCAGCAGCTTTAGCGGGAGGAGCACAGATACGCAGTATTTT
cdr3_aa: CASSFSGRSTDTQYF

j_call: TRBJ1-4
v_call: TRBV6-1
clone_size: -
d_call: TRBD1
cdr3_nt: TGTGCCAGCAGTGTGGGCCCCAGACAGGGGGGAAGAACTAATGAAAAACTGTTTTTT
cdr3_aa: CASSVGPRQGGRTNEKLFF

j_call: TRBJ1-2
v_call: TRBV6-1
clone_size: -
d_call: TRBD1
cdr3_nt: TGTGTCAGCAGTAGAACAGTCGGGACAGATCTCTCCCCCACCTTC
cdr3_aa: CVSSRTVGTDLSPTF

j_call: TRBJ1-4
v_call: TRBV27
clone_size: -
d_call: -
cdr3_nt: TGTGCCAGCAGTTCCCACATTTTGGCAAAACTGTTTTTT
cdr3_aa: CASSSHILAKLFF

j_call: TRBJ2-2
v_call: TRBV20-1
clone_size: -
d_call: -
cdr3_nt: TGCAGTGCTAGGAGAGGCGGGGAGCTGTTTTTT
cdr3_aa: CSARRGGELFF

j_call: TRBJ2-7
v_call: TRBV5-4
clone_size: -
d_call: -
cdr3_nt: TGTGCCAGCAGCTCCACCTCGGGTAGGCTCGAGCAGTACTTC
cdr3_aa: CASSSTSGRLEQYF

j_call: TRBJ1-1
v_call: TRBV6-1
clone_size: once
d_call: -
cdr3_nt: TGTGCCAGCAGTGAAACAGGGAAGGGGACTGAAGCTTTCTTT
cdr3_aa: CASSETGKGTEAFF

j_call: TRBJ2-1
v_call: TRBV7-9
clone_size: -
d_call: TRBD1
cdr3_nt: TGTGCCAGCAGCCTCCAGGGGGCGTTTGGCAATGAGCAGTTCTTC
cdr3_aa: CASSLQGAFGNEQFF

j_call: TRBJ2-3
v_call: TRBV7-3
clone_size: -
d_call: TRBD1
cdr3_nt: TGTGCCAGCAGCCCACAGGGGGGTACGCAGTATTTT
cdr3_aa: CASSPQGGTQYF

j_call: TRBJ1-2
v_call: TRBV6-5
clone_size: -
d_call: TRBD1
cdr3_nt: TGTGCCAGCAGTTACGGGGACAGCCACTATGGCTACACCTTC
cdr3_aa: CASSYGDSHYGYTF

j_call: TRBJ2-3
v_call: TRBV7-3
clone_size: -
d_call: TRBD2
cdr3_nt: TGTGCCAGCAGCTTACACCCGCTAGCGGGAGGGCCGAATACGCAGTATTTT
cdr3_aa: CASSLHPLAGGPNTQYF

j_call: TRBJ1-5
v_call: TRBV28
clone_size: -
d_call: -
cdr3_nt: TGTGCCAGCAGTTCAGACTATAGCAATCAGCCCCAGCATTTT
cdr3_aa: CASSSDYSNQPQHF

j_call: TRBJ1-1
v_call: TRBV29-1
clone_size: -
d_call: -
cdr3_nt: TGCAGCGTTGATCCGTTCAGAAACACTGAAGCTTTCTTT
cdr3_aa: CSVDPFRNTEAFF

j_call: TRBJ2-2
v_call: TRBV5-1
clone_size: -
d_call: -
cdr3_nt: TGCGCCAGCAGCTTGGATGTCCCAGGACCTAACACCGGGGAGCTGTTTTTT
cdr3_aa: CASSLDVPGPNTGELFF

j_call: TRBJ2-3
v_call: TRBV4-1
clone_size: once
d_call: -
cdr3_nt: TGCGCCAGCAGCCACGTACCACCGGGAACAGATACGCAGTATTTT
cdr3_aa: CASSHVPPGTDTQYF

j_call: TRBJ2-7
v_call: TRBV28
clone_size: once
d_call: -
cdr3_nt: TGTGCCAGCAGTTTTCTCCCCTCGGGAGAACAGTACTTC
cdr3_aa: CASSFLPSGEQYF

j_call: TRBJ2-5
v_call: TRBV28
clone_size: -
d_call: TRBD1
cdr3_nt: TGTGCCAGCAGTGCCCCCTACAGGGGAGAGACCCAGTACTTC
cdr3_aa: CASSAPYRGETQYF

j_call: TRBJ2-1
v_call: TRBV5-6
clone_size: -
d_call: TRBD2
cdr3_nt: TGTGCCAGCAGCCCTAGCGGAACTAGAAATGAGCAGTTCTTC
cdr3_aa: CASSPSGTRNEQFF

j_call: TRBJ1-5
v_call: TRBV6-4
clone_size: once
d_call: -
cdr3_nt: TGTGCCAGCAGTGACTCGAGAGGGATGAGCCAGCCCCAGCATTTT
cdr3_aa: CASSDSRGMSQPQHF

j_call: TRBJ2-3
v_call: TRBV4-1
clone_size: -
d_call: -
cdr3_nt: TGCGCCAGCAGCCAAGATGCTCTTGGTAGCGCTTCCACAGATACGCAGTATTTT
cdr3_aa: CASSQDALGSASTDTQYF

j_call: TRBJ1-2
v_call: TRBV6-5
clone_size: -
d_call: TRBD1
cdr3_nt: TGTGCCAGCACGACGACAGGGGCGCCAAGGGGCTACACCTTC
cdr3_aa: CASTTTGAPRGYTF

j_call: TRBJ1-4
v_call: TRBV4-3
clone_size: -
d_call: -
cdr3_nt: TGCGCCAGCAGCCAAGATCTGGGGATTCAAGAGGAAAAACTGTTTTTT
cdr3_aa: CASSQDLGIQEEKLFF

j_call: TRBJ2-7
v_call: TRBV19
clone_size: -
d_call: -
cdr3_nt: TGTGCCAGTTCTTATACCGGTAGCTCCTACGAGCAGTACTTC
cdr3_aa: CASSYTGSSYEQYF

j_call: TRBJ2-3
v_call: TRBV10-3
clone_size: -
d_call: -
cdr3_nt: TGTGCCATCAGTGAGTCCCTCGGACTGCGATTCACAGATACGCAGTATTTT
cdr3_aa: CAISESLGLRFTDTQYF

j_call: TRBJ2-7
v_call: TRBV5-6
clone_size: -
d_call: -
cdr3_nt: TGTGCCAGCAGCTTGGGTGCAGGGGCCCCCTACGAGCAGTACTTC
cdr3_aa: CASSLGAGAPYEQYF

j_call: TRBJ2-6
v_call: TRBV18
clone_size: -
d_call: -
cdr3_nt: TGTGCCAGCTCACCTTCCGCCGGGGGTTTGGGTTTTGGCGTCCTGACTTTC
cdr3_aa: CASSPSAGGLGFGVLTF

j_call: TRBJ1-5
v_call: TRBV21-1
clone_size: few
d_call: -
cdr3_nt: TGTGCCAGCAGCAAAGGGGACTCCAATCAGCCCCAGCATTTT
cdr3_aa: CASSKGDSNQPQHF

j_call: TRBJ2-1
v_call: TRBV11-2
clone_size: few
d_call: TRBD2
cdr3_nt: TGTGCCAGCAGCTCCTACAGCGGGAGCCGCAATGAGCAGTTCTTC
cdr3_aa: CASSSYSGSRNEQFF

j_call: TRBJ2-7
v_call: TRBV28
clone_size: -
d_call: TRBD1
cdr3_nt: TGTGCCAGCAGTTTATGGCGGACAGGGGTCGAGCAGTACTTC
cdr3_aa: CASSLWRTGVEQYF

j_call: TRBJ1-2
v_call: TRBV20-1
clone_size: -
d_call: TRBD1
cdr3_nt: TGCAGTGCTTACAGGGGTGGCTACACCTTC
cdr3_aa: CSAYRGGYTF

j_call: TRBJ1-5
v_call: TRBV10-3
clone_size: -
d_call: -
cdr3_nt: TGTGCCATCAGTGAATCTGTCAGCAATAGCAATCAGCCCCAGCATTTT
cdr3_aa: CAISESVSNSNQPQHF

j_call: TRBJ2-3
v_call: TRBV9
clone_size: -
d_call: TRBD1
cdr3_nt: TGTGCCAGCACCAGGGGGCCGTACTTTGAGACAGATACGCAGTATTTT
cdr3_aa: CASTRGPYFETDTQYF

j_call: TRBJ2-2
v_call: TRBV7-3
clone_size: -
d_call: TRBD1
cdr3_nt: TGTGCCAGCAGCCCGCCGACAGGGGGCCCCCCCGGGGAGCTGTTTTTT
cdr3_aa: CASSPPTGGPPGELFF

j_call: TRBJ2-3
v_call: TRBV10-2
clone_size: -
d_call: TRBD1
cdr3_nt: TGCGCCAGCAGTGACCCTACGGGACAGGGGGACCGATCACCCTGGACGCAGTATTTT
cdr3_aa: CASSDPTGQGDRSPWTQYF